These 21 T cell receptor beta chains were sequenced from one sample in a study of vaccination effects on CD4 cells after COVID-19. The table came from immunoSEQ multiplex PCR; TCRdb's copy has only in-frame clones and leaves some out. The sample lists fewer than 65,000 clones, around three quarters occurring once. What these receptors recognize is not known. Using viral peptide pools, the ViraFEST assay grew out antigen-specific CD4+ T cells prior to sequencing. The authors isolated CD4+ T cells after around nine days of culture. Absence of prior SARS-CoV-2 infection characterized the vaccine recipients, who showed negative nucleocapsid antibodies. The sequencing here drew on CD4+ T cells from PBMCs cultured with HCoV-OC43 spike peptides, taken before COVID-19 vaccination. As to subset: HCoV-OC43 spike overlapping peptide pool stimulation. The receptors originated from a human donor who received a COVID-19 vaccine.

Only a few counts were recorded for this clone. This chain connects TRBV7-3 to TRBJ2-2; 13 bases fit TRBD2. Trimming removed 5 bases from V and 6 bases from J; junction bases left unmatched: 3. The CDR3 consists of 15 residues. CDR1 and CDR2 from the germline V gene are SGHTA and FQGTGA. This CDR3 is CASSLGLAGAGELFF. CDR3 sequence (DNA): TGTGCCAGCAGCCTTGGACTAGCGGGGGCCGGGGAGCTGTTTTTT.

This sequence joins TRBV19 and TRBJ2-2; 7 bases are shared with TRBD1. CDR3 length: 14 amino acids. The J segment lost 4 bases and the V segment lost 4 bases, leaving 3 bases of the junction unmatched. Germline CDR1 and CDR2: LNHDA and SQIVND (reference sequence). In nucleotides, the CDR3 is TGTGCCAGTAGTAGACAGGGTACCACCGGGGAGCTGTTTTTT. It is translated as CASSRQGTTGELFF.

This chain connects TRBV5-6 to TRBJ2-3; 9 nucleotides align to TRBD1. The junction had 3 bases not matched to a gene; V was cut back by 4 bases and J by 6 bases. Per germline, CDR1 SGHDT and CDR2 YYEEEE. The CDR3 runs 13 residues. Here the CDR3 reads CASSPGQGDTQYF. The DNA of the CDR3 is TGTGCCAGCAGCCCCGGACAGGGGGATACGCAGTATTTT.

This clone was picked up one time. V usage is TRBV18 and J usage is TRBJ1-4; no reliable D call. V lost 3 bases, J lost 0 bases, and 8 bases lay in between. The germline V gene encodes CDR1 KGHSH and CDR2 LQKENI. The CDR3 sequence is 15 residues long. DNA of the CDR3: TGTGCCAGCTCACCTACAGCGACAACTAATGAAAAACTGTTTTTT. Translating gives CASSPTATTNEKLFF. The full variable domain, in which reference TRBV18 and TRBJ1-4 provide the parts outside the CDR3, is NAGVMQNPRHLVRRRGQEARLRCSPMKGHSHVYWYRQLPEEGLKFMVYLQKENIIDESGMPKERFSAEFPKEGPSILRIQQVVRGDSAAYFCASSPTATTNEKLFFGSGTQLSVL.

The chain employs TRBV19 and TRBJ1-5; the D gene is possibly TRBD1 (6 bases). Germline lookup yields CDR1 LNHDA and CDR2 SQIVND (reference sequence). V gave up 5 bases and J gave up 2 bases, with 7 bases separating them. CDR3 length: 13 amino acids. CDR3 sequence: CASSPGGNQPQHF. CDR3 in DNA: TGTGCCAGTAGTCCAGGGGGCAATCAGCCCCAGCATTTT.

The chain recombines TRBV10-2 with TRBJ1-5; 7 bases are a match to TRBD1. Trimming removed 3 bases from V and 5 bases from J; junction bases left unmatched: 1. Germline V gene sequence: CDR1 WSHSY, CDR2 SAAADI. There are 13 residues in the CDR3. CDR3 sequence: CASSETGDQPQHF. For the CDR3, the DNA is TGCGCCAGCAGTGAAACAGGGGATCAGCCCCAGCATTTT.

V gene TRBV10-1 combines with J gene TRBJ1-1, with D possibly being TRBD1 (6 bases). The CDR3 runs to 13 residues. The germline CDR1 and CDR2 sequences are WNHNN and SYGVQD (reference sequence). V was clipped by 5 bases and J by 4 bases, with 11 bases between them. CDR3 in amino acids: CASSKGGRTEAFF. CDR3 in DNA: TGCGCCAGCAGTAAAGGGGGTCGCACTGAAGCTTTCTTT.

The gene calls are TRBV11-2 and TRBJ1-1; D is ambiguous. Trimming took off 0 bases at V and 1 base at J, with 9 bases between the two ends. Looked up from germline, CDR1 is SGHAT and CDR2 is FQNNGV. CDR3 length: 15 amino acids. CDR3 coding DNA: TGTGCCAGCAGCTTAGATCGGCTGAGGAACACTGAAGCTTTCTTT. Translation: CASSLDRLRNTEAFF.

This clone turned up a few times. The CDR3 bases are TGCGCCAGCGCTCGGGGGGTGGACACCGGGGAGCTGTTTTTT. The encoded protein is CASARGVDTGELFF. V and J are TRBV10-1 and TRBJ2-2; TRBD2 agrees at 7 bases. Germline trimming cut 8 bases from V and 3 bases from J; bases unmatched to any gene: 6. Germline V gene lookup returns CDR1 WNHNN and CDR2 SYGVQD (reference sequence). This CDR3 has 14 amino acids.

The CDR3 is CASSLSPGQTDTQYF. For the CDR3, the DNA is TGCGCCAGCAGCTTGTCTCCCGGCCAGACAGATACGCAGTATTTT. The gene calls are TRBV5-1 and TRBJ2-3; unclear D gene. This CDR3 has 15 residues. V lost 1 base, J lost 3 bases, and 12 bases lay in between. Per germline, CDR1 SGHRS and CDR2 YFSETQ. The entire variable domain, with the rest obtained from reference TRBV5-1 and TRBJ2-3, is as follows: KAGVTQTPRYLIKTRGQQVTLSCSPISGHRSVSWYQQTPGQGLQFLFEYFSETQRNKGNFPGRFSGRQFSNSRSEMNVSTLELGDSALYLCASSLSPGQTDTQYFGPGTRLTVL.

The chain has TRBV18 and TRBJ2-3; 7 bases fit TRBD1. CDR1 is KGHSH and CDR2 is LQKENI in the germline V gene. The CDR3 totals 17 residues. V lost 3 bases, J lost 1 base, and 10 bases stayed unmatched. Written as DNA, the CDR3 is TGTGCCAGCTCACCTTCTACCGGGACAGACCGCACAGATACGCAGTATTTT. Amino acid sequence: CASSPSTGTDRTDTQYF.

The V call is TRBV10-3, the J call TRBJ1-2; 8 bases fit TRBD1. Trimming removed 6 bases from V and 0 bases from J; junction bases left unmatched: 12. CDR3 size: 17 residues. CDR1 ENHRY and CDR2 SYGVKD come from the germline V gene. The DNA of the CDR3 is TGTGCCATCAGGGAAGGACAGGGCTCTTTAGCTAACTATGGCTACACCTTC. This gives the protein CAIREGQGSLANYGYTF.

The gene calls are TRBV30 and TRBJ1-3; no clear D gene. The V end was cut by 8 bases, the J end by 1 base, with 12 bases between. There are 13 residues in the CDR3. Germline CDR1 GTSNPN, CDR2 SVGIG (reference sequence). CDR3 bases: TGTGCCGGGGTCGGCAGGTCTGGAAACACCATATATTTT. Amino acid sequence: CAGVGRSGNTIYF.

This chain connects TRBV5-1 to TRBJ2-5; D uncertain. The V gene lost 3 bases and the J gene lost 3 bases, with 9 bases spanning the gap. The CDR3 is 13 amino acids. Germline V gene data show CDR1 as SGHRS and CDR2 as YFSETQ. CDR3 sequence (DNA): TGCGCCAGCAGCTCCACGGTTGAAGAGACCCAGTACTTC. Protein sequence: CASSSTVEETQYF.

This clone has a handful of counts. The rearrangement links TRBV5-1 to TRBJ2-7; no firm D call. CDR1 is SGHRS, CDR2 YFSETQ, per germline. This CDR3 spans 13 amino acids. The V gene lost 0 bases and the J gene lost 6 bases, with 10 bases spanning the gap. As DNA, the CDR3 is TGCGCCAGCAGCTTGGAGGGCCTCGGCGAGCAGTACGTC. The encoded protein is CASSLEGLGEQYV.

The J gene is TRBJ1-3, the V gene TRBV7-9; maybe TRBD1 (5 bases). This CDR3 comprises 16 residues. The germline CDR1 and CDR2 sequences are SEHNR and FQNEAQ (reference sequence). The V end lost 5 bases, the J end lost 0 bases, and 14 bases lay between the germline ends. The CDR3 DNA reads TGTGCCAGCAGCATACCGGGACTGGGCTCTGGAAACACCATATATTTT. Its protein product is CASSIPGLGSGNTIYF.

This sequence joins TRBV4-3 and TRBJ1-4; D gene ambiguous. From germline, CDR1 is LGHNA and CDR2 YSLEER. The CDR3 is made up of 13 amino acids. V lost 3 bases and J lost 8, with 10 bases in between. The CDR3 DNA sequence: TGCGCCAGCAGCCACCCCGGAACGGAAAAACTGTTTTTT. This codes for CASSHPGTEKLFF.

V is TRBV11-2 and J is TRBJ2-4; tentatively, D is TRBD1 (6 bases). CDR1 and CDR2 from the germline V gene are SGHAT and FQNNGV. V was pared by 1 base and J by 10 bases, with 17 bases between. This CDR3 spans 15 amino acids. CDR3 loop: CASSLVPLQGTIQYF. The CDR3 DNA reads TGTGCCAGCAGCTTAGTCCCCTTGCAGGGGACGATTCAGTACTTC.

The chain joins TRBV5-6 to TRBJ2-2; D unclear. CDR1 is SGHDT and CDR2 is YYEEEE in the germline V gene. V shed 0 bases and J shed 1 base, with 4 bases lying between them. The CDR3 contains 14 residues. The CDR3, as DNA: TGTGCCAGCAGCTTGGTGGGGAACACCGGGGAGCTGTTTTTT. Translated, it gives CASSLVGNTGELFF.

The chain couples TRBV7-3 to TRBJ2-1, with D perhaps matching TRBD1 or TRBD2 (5 bases each). The V end lost 0 bases, the J end lost 7 bases, and 16 bases lay between the germline ends. The CDR3 is made up of 16 amino acids. Per germline, CDR1 SGHTA and CDR2 FQGTGA. CDR3 residues: CASSLTGVGVNNEQFF. The DNA for the CDR3 is TGTGCCAGCAGCTTAACCGGCGTGGGGGTGAATAATGAGCAGTTCTTC.

The chain has TRBV6-5 and TRBJ2-7, with TRBD1 as a possible D gene (6 bases). The CDR3 runs to 14 residues. The ends were cut back, 10 bases at V and 5 bases at J, with 21 bases in the middle. Germline CDR1 MNHEY, CDR2 SVGAGI. This CDR3 is CATGGRDTLDEQYV. CDR3 DNA: TGTGCCACAGGAGGCAGGGACACCCTGGACGAGCAGTACGTC.